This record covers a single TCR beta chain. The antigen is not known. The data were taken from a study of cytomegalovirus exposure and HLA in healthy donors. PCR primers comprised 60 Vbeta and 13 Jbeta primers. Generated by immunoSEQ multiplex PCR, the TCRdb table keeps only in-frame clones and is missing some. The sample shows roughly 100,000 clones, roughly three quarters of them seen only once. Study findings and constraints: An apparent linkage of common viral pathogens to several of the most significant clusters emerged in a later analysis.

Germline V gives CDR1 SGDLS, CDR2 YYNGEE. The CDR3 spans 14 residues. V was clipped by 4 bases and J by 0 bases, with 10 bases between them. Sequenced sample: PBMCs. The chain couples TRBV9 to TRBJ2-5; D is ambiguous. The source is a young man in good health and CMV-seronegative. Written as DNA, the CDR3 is TGTGCCAGCAGCCCCCACGGTAACCAAGAGACCCAGTACTTC. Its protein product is CASSPHGNQETQYF.